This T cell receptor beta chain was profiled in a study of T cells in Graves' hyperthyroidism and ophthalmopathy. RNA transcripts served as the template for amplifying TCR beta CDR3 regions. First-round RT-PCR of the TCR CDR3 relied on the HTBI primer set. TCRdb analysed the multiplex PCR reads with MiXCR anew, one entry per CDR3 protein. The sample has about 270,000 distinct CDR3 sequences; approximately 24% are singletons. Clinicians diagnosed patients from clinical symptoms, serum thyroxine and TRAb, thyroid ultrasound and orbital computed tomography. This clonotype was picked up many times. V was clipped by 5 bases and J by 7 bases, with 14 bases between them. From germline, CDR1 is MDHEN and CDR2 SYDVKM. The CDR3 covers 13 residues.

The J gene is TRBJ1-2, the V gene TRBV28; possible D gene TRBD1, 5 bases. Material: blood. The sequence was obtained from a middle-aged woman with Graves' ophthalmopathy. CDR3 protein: CASSLNGGRGYTF. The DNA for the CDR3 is TGTGCCAGCAGTCTTAACGGGGGACGTGGCTACACCTTC.